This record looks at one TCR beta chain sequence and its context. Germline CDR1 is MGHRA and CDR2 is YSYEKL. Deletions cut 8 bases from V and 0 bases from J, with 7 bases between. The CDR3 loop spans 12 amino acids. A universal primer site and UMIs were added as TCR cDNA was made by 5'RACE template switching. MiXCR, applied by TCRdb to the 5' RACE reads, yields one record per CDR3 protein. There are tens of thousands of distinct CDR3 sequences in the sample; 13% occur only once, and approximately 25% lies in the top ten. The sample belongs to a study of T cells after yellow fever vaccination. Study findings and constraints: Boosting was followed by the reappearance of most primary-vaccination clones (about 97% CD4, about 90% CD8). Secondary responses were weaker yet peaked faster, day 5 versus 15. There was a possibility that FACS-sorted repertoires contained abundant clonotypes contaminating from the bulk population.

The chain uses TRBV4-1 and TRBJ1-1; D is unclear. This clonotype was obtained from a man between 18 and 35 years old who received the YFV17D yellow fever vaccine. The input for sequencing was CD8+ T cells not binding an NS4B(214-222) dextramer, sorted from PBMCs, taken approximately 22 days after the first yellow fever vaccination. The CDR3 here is CASAGMNTEAFF. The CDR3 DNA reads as TGCGCCAGCGCCGGGATGAACACTGAAGCTTTCTTT.